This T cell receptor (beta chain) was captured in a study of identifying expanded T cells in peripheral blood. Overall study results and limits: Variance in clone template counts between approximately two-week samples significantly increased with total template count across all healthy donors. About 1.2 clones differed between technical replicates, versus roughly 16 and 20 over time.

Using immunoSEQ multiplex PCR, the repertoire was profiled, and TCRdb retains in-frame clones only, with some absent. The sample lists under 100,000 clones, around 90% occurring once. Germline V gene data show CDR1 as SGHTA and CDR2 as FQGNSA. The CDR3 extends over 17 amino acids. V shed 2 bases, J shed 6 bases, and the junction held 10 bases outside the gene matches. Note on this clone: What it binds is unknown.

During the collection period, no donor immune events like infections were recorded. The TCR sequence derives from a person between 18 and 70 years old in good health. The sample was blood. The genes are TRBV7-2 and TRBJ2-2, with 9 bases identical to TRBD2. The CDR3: CASSLFGGRARPGELFF. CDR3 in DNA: TGTGCCAGCAGCTTATTCGGCGGGAGGGCCCGGCCCGGGGAGCTGTTTTTT.